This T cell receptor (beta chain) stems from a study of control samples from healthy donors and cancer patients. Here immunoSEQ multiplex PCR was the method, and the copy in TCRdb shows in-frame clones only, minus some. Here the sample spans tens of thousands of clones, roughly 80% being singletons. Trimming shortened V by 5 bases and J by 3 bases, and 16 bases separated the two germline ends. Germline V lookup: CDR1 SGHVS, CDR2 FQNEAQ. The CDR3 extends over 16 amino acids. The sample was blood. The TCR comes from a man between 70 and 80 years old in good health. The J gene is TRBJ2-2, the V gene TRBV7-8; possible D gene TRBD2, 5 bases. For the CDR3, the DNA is TGTGCCAGCAGCCAGACGGGAATCCGGGACACCGGGGAGCTGTTTTTT. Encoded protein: CASSQTGIRDTGELFF.